The rows below give T cell receptor beta chains drawn from one sample of a study of cytomegalovirus exposure and HLA in healthy donors. TCRdb's table, derived via immunoSEQ multiplex PCR, lists solely in-frame clones and lacks some. This table has about 180,000 clones, just over 75% appearing once. The specimen sequenced was PBMCs. The receptors here all came from a young man in good health and CMV-seronegative. The CDR3 runs from the conserved cysteine through the conserved F or W. Each record gives: J gene, V gene, clone size, D gene, CDR3 DNA, CDR3 protein. A D gene is named only where the DNA matches it firmly. For some rows the clone size is stated as once, few or many, or as a class when expanded; others skip it.

j_call: TRBJ2-1; v_call: TRBV7-2; clone_size: -; d_call: -; cdr3_nt: TGTGCCAGCAGCTTAAGAAGGCAGGACAATGAGCAGTTCTTC; cdr3_aa: CASSLRRQDNEQFF
j_call: TRBJ1-1; v_call: TRBV6-5; clone_size: -; d_call: TRBD1; cdr3_nt: TGTGCCAGCAGCCTACAGGGGGGGGTACCTGAAGCTTTCTTT; cdr3_aa: CASSLQGGVPEAFF
j_call: TRBJ2-5; v_call: TRBV27; clone_size: -; d_call: TRBD2; cdr3_nt: TGTGCCAGCACCTTTAGCGGGAGAGTAGTCCCGCGGGAGACCCAGTACTTC; cdr3_aa: CASTFSGRVVPRETQYF
j_call: TRBJ2-3; v_call: TRBV7-9; clone_size: -; d_call: TRBD2; cdr3_nt: TGTGCCAGCAGCCCGTCCCGCGGGAGAAATCCCGATACGCAGTATTTT; cdr3_aa: CASSPSRGRNPDTQYF
j_call: TRBJ2-5; v_call: TRBV30; clone_size: once; d_call: TRBD2; cdr3_nt: TGTGCCTGCCCAGGGCGGAACCCGGGACTAGCGGGAGTTGGAGAGACCCAGTACTTC; cdr3_aa: CACPGRNPGLAGVGETQYF
j_call: TRBJ2-1; v_call: TRBV7-3; clone_size: -; d_call: -; cdr3_nt: TGTGCCAGCAGCTTATCCCCGACTTCCTACAATGAGCAGTTCTTC; cdr3_aa: CASSLSPTSYNEQFF
j_call: TRBJ2-7; v_call: TRBV10-3; clone_size: -; d_call: TRBD1; cdr3_nt: TGTGCCATCAGTGAGCCCGGGACAGGGGGTGCCTACGAGCAGTACTTC; cdr3_aa: CAISEPGTGGAYEQYF
j_call: TRBJ1-6; v_call: TRBV2; clone_size: few; d_call: -; cdr3_nt: TGTGCCAGCAGTGAAGAGTGGGTCCGGAGCCAACTCCACTTT; cdr3_aa: CASSEEWVRSQLHF
j_call: TRBJ2-1; v_call: TRBV5-1; clone_size: -; d_call: TRBD2; cdr3_nt: TGCGCCAGCAGCTTGTTTTTGTCTCGGGAGGGAGGGAATGAGCAGTTCTTC; cdr3_aa: CASSLFLSREGGNEQFF
j_call: TRBJ2-1; v_call: TRBV19; clone_size: -; d_call: -; cdr3_nt: TGTGCCAGTAGGATGGACAGAAGCTCCTACAATGAGCAGTTCTTC; cdr3_aa: CASRMDRSSYNEQFF
j_call: TRBJ1-5; v_call: TRBV6-1; clone_size: -; d_call: TRBD1; cdr3_nt: TGTGCCAGCAGTGGAAAAGGGACAGGGGGTGTTTCCAATCAGCCCCAGCATTTT; cdr3_aa: CASSGKGTGGVSNQPQHF
j_call: TRBJ1-2; v_call: TRBV6-5; clone_size: few; d_call: TRBD1; cdr3_nt: TGTGCCAGCAGTTGGTCCACAGGGGGCGCTTGGTATGGCTACACCTTC; cdr3_aa: CASSWSTGGAWYGYTF
j_call: TRBJ2-5; v_call: TRBV2; clone_size: -; d_call: -; cdr3_nt: TGTGCCAGCAGCGTCGAAAGGACAGTTGGGGCGCAAGAGACCCAGTACTTC; cdr3_aa: CASSVERTVGAQETQYF
j_call: TRBJ1-2; v_call: TRBV9; clone_size: -; d_call: TRBD1; cdr3_nt: TGTGCCAGCAGCGCCGCAGGGACAGGGAACTATGGCTACACCTTC; cdr3_aa: CASSAAGTGNYGYTF
j_call: TRBJ1-2; v_call: TRBV4-1; clone_size: -; d_call: -; cdr3_nt: TGCGCCAGCAGCCAACAAACTAACTATGGCTACACCTTC; cdr3_aa: CASSQQTNYGYTF
j_call: TRBJ2-3; v_call: TRBV7-2; clone_size: -; d_call: TRBD2; cdr3_nt: TGTGCCAGCAGCCTCCATCCGGGACTAGCGGGGACAGATACGCAGTATTTT; cdr3_aa: CASSLHPGLAGTDTQYF
j_call: TRBJ2-5; v_call: TRBV9; clone_size: -; d_call: TRBD2; cdr3_nt: TGTGCCAGCAGCGTAGGCCCGGGGGGACAAGAGACCCAGTACTTC; cdr3_aa: CASSVGPGGQETQYF
j_call: TRBJ1-1; v_call: TRBV4-3; clone_size: -; d_call: TRBD1; cdr3_nt: TGCGCCAGCAGCCTCCGGACAGGGACAAACACTGAAGCTTTCTTT; cdr3_aa: CASSLRTGTNTEAFF
j_call: TRBJ2-7; v_call: TRBV18; clone_size: -; d_call: TRBD1; cdr3_nt: TGTGCCAGCTCACCGCCTGGACAGGGCGCCTACGAGCAGTACTTC; cdr3_aa: CASSPPGQGAYEQYF
j_call: TRBJ2-6; v_call: TRBV4-3; clone_size: few; d_call: -; cdr3_nt: TGCGCCAGCAGCCAAGGATACACTGGGGCCAACGTCCTGACTTTC; cdr3_aa: CASSQGYTGANVLTF
j_call: TRBJ1-1; v_call: TRBV6-6; clone_size: -; d_call: -; cdr3_nt: TGTGCCAGCAGTCGTTCCAGGGTCACTGAAGCTTTCTTT; cdr3_aa: CASSRSRVTEAFF
j_call: TRBJ2-2; v_call: TRBV7-9; clone_size: few; d_call: TRBD1; cdr3_nt: TGTGCCAGCAGCATGGACAGGGGGCGTGTTGGCGGGGAGCTGTTTTTT; cdr3_aa: CASSMDRGRVGGELFF
j_call: TRBJ1-1; v_call: TRBV19; clone_size: once; d_call: -; cdr3_nt: TGTGCCAGTAGTATGGGGGGGAACACTGAAGCTTTCTTT; cdr3_aa: CASSMGGNTEAFF
j_call: TRBJ1-2; v_call: TRBV5-1; clone_size: -; d_call: -; cdr3_nt: TGCGCCAGCAGCTTGGAGGGGGGGACGAACACACATGGCTACACCTTC; cdr3_aa: CASSLEGGTNTHGYTF
j_call: TRBJ2-3; v_call: TRBV5-4; clone_size: -; d_call: -; cdr3_nt: TGTGCCAGCAGCATGGGGGGGCCGGCAGATACGCAGTATTTT; cdr3_aa: CASSMGGPADTQYF
j_call: TRBJ2-7; v_call: TRBV7-9; clone_size: -; d_call: -; cdr3_nt: TGTGCCAGCAGCTTAGGGGGGGGCCTAAAGAGCTCCTACGAGCAGTACTTC; cdr3_aa: CASSLGGGLKSSYEQYF
j_call: TRBJ2-1; v_call: TRBV4-3; clone_size: -; d_call: TRBD2; cdr3_nt: TGCGCCAGCAGCCCCGGGACTAGCGGCTACAATGAGCAGTTCTTC; cdr3_aa: CASSPGTSGYNEQFF